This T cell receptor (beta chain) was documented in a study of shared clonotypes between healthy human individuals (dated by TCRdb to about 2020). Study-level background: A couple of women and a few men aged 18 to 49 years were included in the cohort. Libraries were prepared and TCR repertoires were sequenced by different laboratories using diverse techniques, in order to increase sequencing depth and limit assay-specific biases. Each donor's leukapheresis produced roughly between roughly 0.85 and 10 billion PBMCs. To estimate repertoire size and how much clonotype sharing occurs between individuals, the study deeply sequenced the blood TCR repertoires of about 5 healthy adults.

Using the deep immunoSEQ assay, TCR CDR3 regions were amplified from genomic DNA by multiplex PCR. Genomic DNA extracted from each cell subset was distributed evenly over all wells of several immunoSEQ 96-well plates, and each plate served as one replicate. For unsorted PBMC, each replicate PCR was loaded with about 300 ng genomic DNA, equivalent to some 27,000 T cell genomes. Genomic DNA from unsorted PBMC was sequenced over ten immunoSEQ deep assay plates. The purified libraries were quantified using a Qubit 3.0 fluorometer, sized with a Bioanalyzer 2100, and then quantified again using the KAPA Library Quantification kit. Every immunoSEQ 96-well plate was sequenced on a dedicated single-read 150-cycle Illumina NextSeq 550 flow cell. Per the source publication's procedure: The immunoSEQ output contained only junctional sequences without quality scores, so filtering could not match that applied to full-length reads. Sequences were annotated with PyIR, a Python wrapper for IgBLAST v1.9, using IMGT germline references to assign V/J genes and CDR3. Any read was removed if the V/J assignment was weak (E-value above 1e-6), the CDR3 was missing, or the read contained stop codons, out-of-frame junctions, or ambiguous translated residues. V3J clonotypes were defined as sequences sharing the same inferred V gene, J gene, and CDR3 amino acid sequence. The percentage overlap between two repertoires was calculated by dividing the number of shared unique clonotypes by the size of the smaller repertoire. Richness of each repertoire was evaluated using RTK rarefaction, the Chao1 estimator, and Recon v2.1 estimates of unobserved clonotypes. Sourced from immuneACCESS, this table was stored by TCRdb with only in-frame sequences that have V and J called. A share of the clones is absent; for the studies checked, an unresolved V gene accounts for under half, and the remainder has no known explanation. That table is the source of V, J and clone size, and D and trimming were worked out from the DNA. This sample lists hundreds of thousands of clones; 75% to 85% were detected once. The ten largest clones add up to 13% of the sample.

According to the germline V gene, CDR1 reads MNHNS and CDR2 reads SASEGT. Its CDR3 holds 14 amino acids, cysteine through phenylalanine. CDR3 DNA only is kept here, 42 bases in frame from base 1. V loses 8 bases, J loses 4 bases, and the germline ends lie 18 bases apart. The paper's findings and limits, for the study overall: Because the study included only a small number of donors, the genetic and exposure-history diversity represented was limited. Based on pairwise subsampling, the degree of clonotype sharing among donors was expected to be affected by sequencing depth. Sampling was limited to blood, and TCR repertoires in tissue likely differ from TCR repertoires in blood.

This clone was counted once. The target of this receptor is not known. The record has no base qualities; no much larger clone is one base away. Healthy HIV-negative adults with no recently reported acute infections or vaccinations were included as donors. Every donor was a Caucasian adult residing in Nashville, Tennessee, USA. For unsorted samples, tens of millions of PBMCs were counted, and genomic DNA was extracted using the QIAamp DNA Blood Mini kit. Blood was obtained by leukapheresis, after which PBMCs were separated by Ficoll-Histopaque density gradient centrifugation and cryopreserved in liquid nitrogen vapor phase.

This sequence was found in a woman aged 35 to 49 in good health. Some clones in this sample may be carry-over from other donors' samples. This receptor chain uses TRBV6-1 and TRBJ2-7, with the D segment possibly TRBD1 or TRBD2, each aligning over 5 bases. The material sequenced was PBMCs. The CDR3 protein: CASRRQGREYEQYF. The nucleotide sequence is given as TGTGCCAGCCGCCGGCAGGGCAGGGAGTACGAGCAGTACTTC.